This TCR beta chain was recovered during a study of blood T cell repertoires in COVID-19 (TCRdb year 2020). Background for the entire study: Collaborator samples came from the United States, Italy and Spain and covered acute and convalescent phases of COVID-19. The dataset comprised deeply sampled blood TCRbeta repertoires from subjects exposed to, actively infected with, or recovered from COVID-19. The samples were drawn from two sources: the first 160 participants of the ongoing ImmuneRACE study, and over 950 subjects contributed by 6 global collaborators. The sample metadata nearly always contained a de-identified subject ID, COVID-19 status, age in years and sex. HLA class I and class II types, where available, came from metadata supplied by the sample provider rather than from assay-based typing. The material from the prospective study consisted of cDNA or gDNA derived from T cells, B-cell-depleted T cells, or PBMCs. The repertoires were released in a freely available public database intended as a resource for research on the immune response to SARS-CoV-2.

This clone was seen once. The antigen this receptor binds is unknown. Nothing much larger sits one base from this clone, and base qualities are not available. At one collaborating source in Seattle, patients were enrolled during active infection and were followed longitudinally through the course of disease. Each collaborating institution followed its own protocols to collect whole blood in K2EDTA tubes. For TCRbeta analysis, collaborator samples were shipped as frozen whole blood, as isolated PBMCs, or as DNA extracted from either sample type. Its CDR3 holds 13 amino acids, cysteine through phenylalanine. Only the CDR3 part of the read is kept: 39 bases, read in frame from the first base. V and J lose 5 bases and 8 bases, and a span of 13 bases separates them. Per the germline V gene (reference sequence), SEHNR is the CDR1 and FQNEAQ is the CDR2. Summary of the overall study and its limitations: Clinical and demographic metadata were provided uncurated, with the amount varying by source and participant.

TCRbeta CDR3 regions were amplified from genomic DNA using the immunoSEQ Assay, a bias-controlled multiplex PCR. Turning to the authors' computational methods: The number of nucleated cells in each sample was estimated from the amplification of reference gene primers within the assay. To quantify the absolute abundance of each unique TCRbeta CDR3 rearrangement, sequence reads were collapsed and filtered. For each sample, productive Simpson clonality was calculated by taking the square root of Simpson's diversity index across productive rearrangements. Not all clones reach the TCRdb copy of this immuneACCESS table, which keeps in-frame sequences only. Checked studies attribute under half of the gap to unresolved V genes and leave the rest unexplained. V and J calls and clone size are given by that table; D and trimming were obtained from the DNA. This sample has tens of thousands of clones in its table, and about 92% of those were observed once. The ten largest make up 0.52% of the sample.

Sequenced: peripheral blood. This TCR was recovered from a man aged 45 to 65 with COVID-19, enrolled during active disease. This sequence uses TRBV7-9 and TRBJ1-3; no D gene is confidently identified. The CDR3 loop reads CASSRYNVDTIYF. The DNA sequence is as follows: TGTGCCAGCAGCCGGTATAACGTAGACACCATATATTTT. With the rest looked up from the reference TRBV7-9 and TRBJ1-3 genes rather than sequenced, the full variable domain is DTGVSQNPRHKITKRGQNVTFRCDPISEHNRLYWYRQTLGQGPEFLTYFQNEAQLEKSRLLSDRFSAERPKGSFSTLEIQRTEQGDSAMYLCASSRYNVDTIYFGEGSWLTVV.